These 11 T cell receptor beta chains share one sample of origin, sequenced in a study of control samples from healthy donors and cancer patients. This table comes from immunoSEQ multiplex PCR, and its TCRdb copy is limited to in-frame clones, with some not included. Of around 180,000 clones listed, about 86% were seen once; the top ten hold around 5.1%. What was sequenced was blood. These receptors were obtained from a woman in her thirties in good health.

This sequence joins TRBV5-1 and TRBJ1-1; D gene unclear. With 6 bases removed from V and 4 bases from J, the gap between germline ends came to 13 bases. CDR1 is SGHRS, CDR2 YFSETQ, per germline. The CDR3 has 13 residues. The CDR3 coding sequence is TGCGCCAGCAAACGGGAATTGGTCACTGAAGCTTTCTTT. It is translated as CASKRELVTEAFF.

This clone came up once. The rearrangement joins TRBV2 to TRBJ1-2; possibly TRBD1 for D (5 bases). The CDR3 consists of 13 residues. The V end was cut by 8 bases, the J end by 3 bases, with 13 bases between. The V gene's germline CDR1 is SNHLY and CDR2 FYNNEI. DNA of the CDR3: TGTGCCAGCTCGACAGAAAAATACTATGGCTACACCTTC. Its translation: CASSTEKYYGYTF.

The chain couples TRBV7-9 to TRBJ2-2; 9 bases agree with TRBD1. The CDR3 extends over 16 amino acids. Germline lookup yields CDR1 SEHNR and CDR2 FQNEAQ (reference sequence). The trim removed 1 base at V and 5 bases at J, leaving 5 bases unmatched. The CDR3 DNA reads TGTGCCAGCAGCTTAGAGGGGACAGGGATGACCGGGGAGCTGTTTTTT. Protein product: CASSLEGTGMTGELFF.

The chain has TRBV15 and TRBJ2-2; 10 bases match TRBD2. Trimming at V came to 2 bases and at J to 4 bases, leaving 7 bases not matched to a gene. CDR1 and CDR2 (germline): LNHNV, YYDKDF (reference sequence). CDR3 length equals 17 residues. The CDR3 loop reads CATSRMSTSGFTGELFF. CDR3 DNA sequence: TGTGCCACCAGCAGAATGTCGACTAGCGGGTTCACCGGGGAGCTGTTTTTT.

There are a few counts of this clone. V is TRBV29-1 and J is TRBJ2-1, with 13 bases lining up with TRBD2. V lost 7 bases, J lost 10 bases, and 10 bases stayed unmatched. The CDR3 covers 14 residues. Germline CDR1 reads SQVTM; CDR2 reads ANQGSEA. CDR3 nucleotide sequence: TGCAGCGCCTCCTGGACTAGCGGGAGTGGAGAGCAGTTCTTC. Encoded protein: CSASWTSGSGEQFF.

The chain carries TRBV11-2 and TRBJ2-2; D possibly corresponds to TRBD2 (6 bases). The CDR3 runs to 16 residues. CDR1 is SGHAT and CDR2 is FQNNGV in the germline V gene. Deletions cut 8 bases from V and 7 bases from J, with 23 bases between. CDR3 coding DNA: TGTGCCAGCGGAGAAGGGATCAGGAGGGAGATCGGGGAGCTGTTTTTT. Amino acid sequence: CASGEGIRREIGELFF.

V usage is TRBV28 and J usage is TRBJ2-7; 8 bases agree with TRBD2. Losses at the gene ends were 7 bases for V and 0 bases for J; bases not matched to a gene: 11. Looked up from germline, CDR1 is MDHEN and CDR2 is SYDVKM. CDR3 length equals 16 residues. In nucleotides, the CDR3 is TGTGCCAGCACCTTTCGGGGGGGCAGTAGCTCCTACGAGCAGTACTTC. Amino acids: CASTFRGGSSSYEQYF. Supplemented by reference TRBV28 and TRBJ2-7, the full variable domain reads DVKVTQSSRYLVKRTGEKVFLECVQDMDHENMFWYRQDPGLGLRLIYFSYDVKMKEKGDIPEGYSVSREKKERFSLILESASTNQTSMYLCASTFRGGSSSYEQYFGPGTRLTVT.

The rearrangement uses TRBV28 and TRBJ2-7; D gene unclear. Germline CDR1 and CDR2: MDHEN and SYDVKM. The CDR3 extends over 17 amino acids. Between the trimmed V and J ends, which lost 5 bases and 3 bases, there was a span of 23 bases. CDR3 region: CASSRSPRYTYNYEQYF. CDR3 sequence (DNA): TGTGCCAGCAGTCGCAGTCCGAGATATACCTATAACTACGAGCAGTACTTC.

V and J are TRBV6-4 and TRBJ1-5; D may be TRBD1 (5 bases). The germline CDR1 and CDR2 sequences are MRHNA and SNTAGT. CDR3 length equals 14 residues. V was shortened by 2 bases and J by 9 bases, with 14 bases between the two germline ends. The CDR3 bases are TGTGCCAGCAGTGACGGGGACGCCGGGGGGCCCCAGCATTTT. Translated: CASSDGDAGGPQHF.

The CDR3 coding sequence is TGTGCCAGCAGTTATTCGAGGACTACAAACTATGGCTACACCTTC. Its protein is CASSYSRTTNYGYTF. The genes are TRBV27 and TRBJ1-2; D is unresolved. In germline, CDR1 is MNHEY, CDR2 SMNVEV (reference sequence). This CDR3 spans 15 amino acids. Trimming removed 4 bases at V and 2 bases at J, with 14 bases between.

This chain connects TRBV7-2 to TRBJ2-3, with a tentative D call TRBD1 (5 bases). The CDR3 extends over 15 amino acids. Trimming cost V 5 bases and J 4 bases, with 16 bases left between them. The germline CDR1 and CDR2 sequences are SGHTA and FQGNSA. The CDR3, as DNA: TGTGCCAGCAGCCCTACTGGGGCCCGCCCAGATACGCAGTATTTT. It encodes CASSPTGARPDTQYF.